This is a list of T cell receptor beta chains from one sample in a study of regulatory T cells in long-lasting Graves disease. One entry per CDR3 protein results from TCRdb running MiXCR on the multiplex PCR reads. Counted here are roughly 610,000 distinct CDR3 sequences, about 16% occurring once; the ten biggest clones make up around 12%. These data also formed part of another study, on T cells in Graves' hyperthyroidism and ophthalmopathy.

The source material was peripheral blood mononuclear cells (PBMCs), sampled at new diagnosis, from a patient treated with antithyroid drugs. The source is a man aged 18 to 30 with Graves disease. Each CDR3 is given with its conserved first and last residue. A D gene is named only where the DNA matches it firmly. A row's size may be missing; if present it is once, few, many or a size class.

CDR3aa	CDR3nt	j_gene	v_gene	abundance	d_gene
CASSYPGGRAGGRIGNEQFF	TGTGCCAGCAGTTACCCAGGGGGCCGAGCGGGAGGGAGAATCGGGAATGAGCAGTTCTTC	TRBJ2-1	TRBV6-2/TRBV6-3	many	TRBD2
CASSSTSGGLYNEQFF	TGTGCCAGCAGCTCGACTAGCGGGGGGCTTTACAATGAGCAGTTCTTC	TRBJ2-1	TRBV7-9	many	TRBD2
CSALAGGGYEQYF	TGCAGTGCCTTAGCGGGAGGAGGGTACGAGCAGTACTTC	TRBJ2-7	TRBV20-1	few	TRBD2
CASSVSGGSNQPQHF	TGTGCCAGCAGCGTAAGCGGGGGTTCCAATCAGCCCCAGCATTTT	TRBJ1-5	TRBV9	NA	NA
CASSPVGPGELFF	TGTGCCAGCAGCCCAGTCGGTCCCGGGGAGCTGTTTTTT	TRBJ2-2	TRBV7-9	NA	NA
CASSLRALGEAFF	TGTGCCAGCAGTTTAAGGGCCCTAGGGGAAGCTTTCTTT	TRBJ1-1	TRBV28	NA	NA
CASSHGPTRGTGELFF	TGTGCCAGCAGCCACGGACCCACCCGCGGAACCGGGGAGCTGTTTTTT	TRBJ2-2	TRBV11-2	NA	NA
CSARGGLAGKQETQYF	TGCAGTGCTAGGGGGGGCCTAGCGGGAAAGCAAGAGACCCAGTACTTC	TRBJ2-5	TRBV20-1	few	TRBD2
CSESVAVENEQFF	TGCAGCGAATCGGTTGCGGTTGAGAATGAGCAGTTCTTC	TRBJ2-1	TRBV29-1	NA	NA
CVSSTTGGGTLNTEAFF	TGTGTCAGTAGTACCACAGGGGGCGGCACTCTGAACACTGAAGCTTTCTTT	TRBJ1-1	TRBV19	NA	TRBD1
CASSPLDTTTDTQYF	TGTGCCAGCTCACCACTTGACACGACCACAGATACGCAGTATTTT	TRBJ2-3	TRBV18	few	NA
CSVEGLGRASKQYF	TGCAGCGTTGAAGGGTTGGGGCGGGCTAGCAAGCAGTACTTC	TRBJ2-7	TRBV29-1	NA	NA
CASSFDGPGELFF	TGTGCCAGCAGTTTCGATGGCCCCGGGGAGCTGTTTTTT	TRBJ2-2	TRBV12-3/TRBV12-4	many	NA
CAWDNEQFF	TGTGCCTGGGACAATGAGCAGTTCTTC	TRBJ2-1	TRBV30	many	NA
CSARAPPGRDQNIQYF	TGCAGTGCTAGAGCTCCACCAGGGAGGGACCAAAACATTCAGTACTTC	TRBJ2-4	TRBV20-1	few	TRBD2
CASSASDRASSYNEQFF	TGTGCCAGCAGCGCTAGTGATAGGGCCAGCTCCTACAATGAGCAGTTCTTC	TRBJ2-1	TRBV7-9	many	NA
CASSLKGPSPRLTSGFTDTQYF	TGTGCCAGCAGCTTAAAGGGCCCCTCCCCCCGGCTGACTAGCGGCTTCACAGATACGCAGTATTTT	TRBJ2-3	TRBV7-3	few	TRBD2
CASSLNPSLQETQYF	TGTGCCAGCAGCCTGAACCCGTCCCTCCAAGAGACCCAGTACTTC	TRBJ2-5	TRBV3-1	many	NA
CASSPAGEGEAFF	TGTGCCAGCTCACCGGCTGGGGAGGGTGAGGCTTTCTTT	TRBJ1-1	TRBV18	many	NA
CSARGDPGRYEQYF	TGCAGTGCTAGAGGGGACCCGGGCCGATACGAGCAGTACTTC	TRBJ2-7	TRBV20-1	few	NA
CATSDSRVLDYNEQFF	TGTGCCACCAGTGACAGCCGAGTTTTAGACTACAATGAGCAGTTCTTC	TRBJ2-1	TRBV24-1	NA	NA
CASSSGLAGFGLDNEQFF	TGTGCCAGCAGCTCGGGACTAGCGGGTTTCGGCTTGGACAATGAGCAGTTCTTC	TRBJ2-1	TRBV11-2	few	TRBD2
CASSLGHGGSNQPQHF	TGCGCCAGCAGCTTAGGTCACGGCGGGAGCAATCAGCCCCAGCATTTT	TRBJ1-5	TRBV5-1	few	NA
CASSYPHDREDYQPQHF	TGTGCCAGCAGTTACCCCCATGACAGGGAGGACTATCAGCCCCAGCATTTT	TRBJ1-5	TRBV6-5	many	TRBD1
CASSLGGRVSYEQYF	TGTGCCAGCAGCTTGGGCGGGAGGGTATCCTACGAGCAGTACTTC	TRBJ2-7	TRBV7-8	few	TRBD2
CSARTGGETQYF	TGCAGTGCTAGGACAGGGGGGGAGACCCAGTACTTC	TRBJ2-5	TRBV20-1	many	TRBD1
CASSLGLARYEQYF	TGTGCCAGCAGCTTGGGACTAGCCAGGTACGAGCAGTACTTC	TRBJ2-7	TRBV12-3/TRBV12-4	many	TRBD2
CASSEKAALNTEAFF	TGTGCCAGCAGCGAAAAGGCAGCCTTGAACACTGAAGCTTTCTTT	TRBJ1-1	TRBV11-2	many	NA
CASSLAVQRGETQYF	TGTGCCAGCAGCTTAGCTGTCCAGCGGGGAGAGACCCAGTACTTC	TRBJ2-5	TRBV11-2	many	TRBD2
CASSLGHLSNQPQHF	TGTGCCAGCAGCTTAGGGCACCTTAGCAATCAGCCCCAGCATTTT	TRBJ1-5	TRBV11-2	many	NA
CASIPTLGQGGGSTDTQYF	TGTGCCAGCATCCCCACCCTGGGACAGGGGGGTGGGAGTACAGATACGCAGTATTTT	TRBJ2-3	TRBV28	many	TRBD1
CASSKGTGGLGELFF	TGTGCCAGCAGCAAGGGGACAGGGGGCCTAGGGGAGCTGTTTTTT	TRBJ2-2	TRBV7-3	NA	TRBD1
CASLRGLRDKNIQYF	TGTGCCAGCCTCCGGGGACTGCGGGACAAAAACATTCAGTACTTC	TRBJ2-4	TRBV2	NA	NA